Described below is a single TCR beta chain sequence and its context. With 4 bases removed from V and 3 bases from J, the gap between germline ends came to 10 bases. The CDR3 length is 14 residues. Germline-derived CDR1 and CDR2 are KGHSH and LQKENI. The sample originates from a study of OX40 agonist ivuxolimab in advanced cancers. The protocol was immunoSEQ multiplex PCR, while the TCRdb copy is restricted to in-frame clones and leaves out a portion. The sample has around 60,000 clones, about 86% seen once; the top ten hold around 0.91%. The chain is built from TRBV18 and TRBJ1-5, with D unclear. The sequences come from CD4+ or CD8+ T cells sorted from blood, collected in a trial of the OX40 agonist ivuxolimab. The TCR sequence derives from an adult with an advanced solid tumor such as melanoma, head and neck, liver or kidney cancer. CDR3 loop: CASSQAANNQPQHF. In DNA form, the CDR3 reads TGTGCCAGCTCACAGGCGGCAAACAATCAGCCCCAGCATTTT.